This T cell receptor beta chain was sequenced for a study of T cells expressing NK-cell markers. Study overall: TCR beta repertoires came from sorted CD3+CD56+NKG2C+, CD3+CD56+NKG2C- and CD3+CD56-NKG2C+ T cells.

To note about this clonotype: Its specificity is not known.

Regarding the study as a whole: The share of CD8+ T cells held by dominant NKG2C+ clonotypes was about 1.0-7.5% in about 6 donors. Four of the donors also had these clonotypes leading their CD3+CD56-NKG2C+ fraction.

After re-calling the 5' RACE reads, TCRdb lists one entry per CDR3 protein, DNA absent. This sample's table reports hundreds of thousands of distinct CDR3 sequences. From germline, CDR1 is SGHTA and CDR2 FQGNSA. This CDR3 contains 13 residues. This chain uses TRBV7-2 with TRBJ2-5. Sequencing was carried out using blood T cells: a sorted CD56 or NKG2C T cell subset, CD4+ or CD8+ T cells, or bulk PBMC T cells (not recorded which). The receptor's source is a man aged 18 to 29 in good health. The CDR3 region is CASTEMLMETQYF. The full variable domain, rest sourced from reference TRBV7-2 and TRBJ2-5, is GAGVSQSPSNKVTEKGKDVELRCDPISGHTALYWYRQSLGQGLEFLIYFQGNSAPDKSGLPSDRFSAERTGGSVSTLTIQRTQQEDSAVYLCASTEMLMETQYFGPGTRLLVL.